A single T cell receptor (beta chain) is shown here with its context. The data derive from a study of blood T cell repertoires in COVID-19. As for the study in general: Samples came from the United States, Italy and Spain, spanning acute and convalescent COVID-19. In each case, the material was cDNA or gDNA derived from T cells, B-cell-depleted T cells, or PBMCs.

In the original analysis: The authors estimated nucleated cell counts from reference gene primer amplification. The table came from immunoSEQ multiplex PCR; TCRdb's copy has only in-frame clones and leaves some out. V and J calls and clone size come straight from that table; D and trimming were deduced from the DNA. The data hold around 190,000 clones, with 88% observed a single time. Germline V gene lookup returns CDR1 SGHRS and CDR2 YFSETQ. This CDR3 has 16 amino acids. V dropped 0 bases and J dropped 8; count of bases not matched to a gene: 4. Sequencing used peripheral blood. The sequence came from a man aged 50 or older with COVID-19, enrolled during active disease. The V call is TRBV5-1, the J call TRBJ2-1, with 14 bases aligning to TRBD2. CDR3 bases: TGCGCCAGCAGCTTGGGGGGGACTAGCGGGAGCGATGAGCAGTTCTTC. As protein: CASSLGGTSGSDEQFF.